These 5 T cell receptor beta chains originate from one sample sequenced in a study of blood T cells in healthy people across ages. Together with a sample-barcoded 5' primer, a J-beta primer mix was included in a second PCR lasting about 7 to 11 cycles. TCRdb reprocessed the 5' RACE reads with MiXCR, giving one entry per CDR3 protein. There are fewer than 700,000 distinct CDR3 sequences in the sample; roughly 41% occur only once, and around 30% lies in the top ten. Input material: blood. The receptors originated from an elderly man in good health.

This clonotype has a count of ten or more. V usage is TRBV29-1 and J usage is TRBJ2-3; the D is unclear. Germline-derived CDR1 and CDR2 are SQVTM and ANQGSEA. The V end was cut by 2 bases, the J end by 4 bases, with 7 bases between. The CDR3 spans 12 residues. The DNA for the CDR3 is TGCAGCGTTGAACAAGGCCCAGATACGCAGTATTTT. The encoded protein is CSVEQGPDTQYF.

The chain combines TRBV30 with TRBJ2-5; the match to TRBD2 covers 8 bases. Unmatched junction bases numbered 17, after V lost 4 bases and J lost 13 bases. Germline V lookup: CDR1 GTSNPN, CDR2 SVGIG (reference sequence). The CDR3 runs to 14 residues. Here the CDR3 DNA reads TGTGCCTGGACTTGGGGTAGCGGGATGGGCGAGCGGTACTTC. The encoded protein is CAWTWGSGMGERYF.

This clonotype was observed a few times. A much bigger clone sits one base away, suggesting this may be a read error. V and J are TRBV9 and TRBJ2-7, with D possibly matching TRBD2 (6 bases). Per the germline V gene, CDR1 is SGDLS and CDR2 is YYNGEE. This CDR3 comprises 15 residues. Trimming shortened V by 0 bases and J by 2 bases, and 12 bases separated the two germline ends. The CDR3 protein is CASSVGRDVTYEQYF. The DNA for the CDR3 is TGTGCCAGCAGCGTAGGGAGGGACGTAACCTACGAGCAGTACTTC.

The V call is TRBV2, the J call TRBJ2-7; D call uncertain. This CDR3 spans 14 amino acids. CDR1 SNHLY and CDR2 FYNNEI come from the germline V gene. V was shortened by 1 base and J by 6 bases, with 13 bases between the two germline ends. CDR3 coding DNA: TGTGCCAGCAGTGAAGAGGTTTTGGGGTTCGAGCAGTACTTC. It encodes CASSEEVLGFEQYF.

The chain carries TRBV6-6 and TRBJ2-4; 9 bases are a match to TRBD1. The closer fit of TRBJ2-7 to the DNA end suggests the J call may be wrong. CDR3 size: 17 residues. The germline V gene has CDR1 MNHNY and CDR2 SVGAGI (reference sequence). CDR3 region: CASSYRRRWDRAHEQYF. CDR3 in DNA: TGTGCCAGCAGTTATAGAAGGCGATGGGACAGGGCCCACGAGCAGTACTTC.